This T cell receptor (beta chain) originates from a study of cytomegalovirus exposure and HLA in healthy donors. V dropped 6 bases and J dropped 0; count of bases not matched to a gene: 5. The CDR3 covers 15 residues. Germline V gene data show CDR1 as SGHVS and CDR2 as FQNEAQ. PCR primers comprised 60 Vbeta and 13 Jbeta primers. Profiling relied on immunoSEQ multiplex PCR, and the TCRdb table lists in-frame clones only, not all of them. The profile shows around 200,000 clones, around 83% of them singletons. This receptor was taken from a woman younger than 35 in good health and CMV-seronegative. The chain joins TRBV7-8 to TRBJ1-5, with 7 nucleotides matching TRBD1. Sample: PBMCs. CDR3 region: CASSRQGFSNQPQHF. Written as DNA, the CDR3 is TGTGCCAGCAGTCGACAGGGATTTAGCAATCAGCCCCAGCATTTT. The full variable domain, in which reference TRBV7-8 and TRBJ1-5 provide the parts outside the CDR3, is GAGVSQSPRYKVAKRGQDVALRCDPISGHVSLFWYQQALGQGPEFLTYFQNEAQLDKSGLPSDRFFAERPEGSVSTLKIQRTQQEDSAVYLCASSRQGFSNQPQHFGDGTRLSIL.